This TCR beta chain was identified in a study of shared clonotypes between healthy human individuals. Study-wide points: A handful of donors had about 5% of their naive CD4 clonotypes in common. The authors sampled blood alone, and tissue repertoires likely differ.

Points on this clone: Its antigen is unidentified.

Assay execution proceeded at the deep level. Generated by immunoSEQ multiplex PCR, the TCRdb table keeps only in-frame clones and is missing some. The repertoire includes approximately 110,000 clones, less than 80% of them detected once, and approximately 25% sits in the top ten. This clonotype was sampled from a woman aged 25 to 39 in good health. Sample: memory CD8+ T cells sorted from blood. The subset here: CD45RO+ cells pooled with CCR7-negative TemRA cells.

In DNA form, the CDR3 reads TGTGCCAGCAGCTCAATCATCGTCAACACTGAAGCTTTCTTT. Translation gives CASSSIIVNTEAFF. The J gene is TRBJ1-1, the V gene TRBV7-6, with unresolved D. In germline, CDR1 is SGHVS, CDR2 FNYEAQ. The CDR3 is made up of 14 amino acids. The V end lost 4 bases, the J end lost 2 bases, and 11 bases lay between the germline ends. Full variable domain (remainder filled in from reference TRBV7-6 and TRBJ1-1): GAGVSQSPRYKVTKRGQDVALRCDPISGHVSLYWYRQALGQGPEFLTYFNYEAQQDKSGLPNDRFSAERPEGSISTLTIQRTEQRDSAMYRCASSSIIVNTEAFFGQGTRLTVV.